This T cell receptor (beta chain) was documented in a study of shared clonotypes between healthy human individuals. General observations from the study: Sequencing depth was expected to affect clonotype sharing among donors. Memory subsets generally showed smaller estimated richness than naive subsets did. Naive CD4 clonotype sharing across several donors was around 5%.

Cells designated naive CD8 were CD45RO-negative and were positively selected for CCR7, with terminally differentiated effector memory CD45RA+ cells excluded. Replicate sorted-subset PCRs were loaded with roughly 200 ng DNA, 30,000 to 35,000 T cell genomes. Profiling relied on immunoSEQ multiplex PCR, and the TCRdb table lists in-frame clones only, not all of them. The top ten clones hold less than 2% of a sample with roughly 2,000,000 clones, 90% to 95% of them seen once. V shed 5 bases and J 6 bases; nucleotides not matched to a gene: 10. Germline CDR1 and CDR2: SEHNR and FQNEAQ (reference sequence). This CDR3 is 15 amino acids long. Comments on this clone: No antigen is known for it.

The sample taken for sequencing was naive CD8+ T cells from PBMCs. The rearrangement uses TRBV7-9 and TRBJ1-5; TRBD1 matches 7 bases. The TCR comes from a man aged 18 to 30 in good health. Some clones in this sample may be carry-over from other donors' samples. CDR3 region: CASSPGGKAGQPQHF. CDR3 bases: TGTGCCAGCAGCCCAGGGGGAAAGGCTGGTCAGCCCCAGCATTTT. Together with reference TRBV7-9 and TRBJ1-5, the CDR3 gives the full variable domain: DTGVSQNPRHKITKRGQNVTFRCDPISEHNRLYWYRQTLGQGPEFLTYFQNEAQLEKSRLLSDRFSAERPKGSFSTLEIQRTEQGDSAMYLCASSPGGKAGQPQHFGDGTRLSIL.